The 9 T cell receptor beta chains in this list originate from one sample, sequenced in a study of tumor-infiltrating lymphocytes in primary liver carcinoma. Priming with a constant-region primer yielded TCR beta cDNA from about 500 ng total RNA. What produced the TCR beta libraries was three nested multiplex PCR rounds using slightly modified ARM-PCR. TRBV1-TRBV30 forward and Cbeta reverse primers drove the first two roughly 10-cycle rounds. TCRdb reanalysed the multiplex PCR reads using MiXCR and keeps one entry per CDR3 protein. In the table there are 250,000 to 400,000 distinct CDR3 sequences, around three fifths of which are singletons. They got blood RNA out of unsorted whole blood and also pulled out germline DNA. Sequencing was done on a sample of peripheral blood. The receptors come from a man aged 35-49 years with primary liver carcinoma and hepatitis B virus infection.

At least ten counts were recorded for this clonotype. V gene TRBV10-3 combines with J gene TRBJ1-4, with a possible D match to TRBD1 (5 bases). Looked up from germline, CDR1 is ENHRY and CDR2 is SYGVKD. V gave up 7 bases and J gave up 2 bases, with 14 bases separating them. This CDR3 is 15 amino acids long. The CDR3 protein is CAIKAGTATNEKLFF. CDR3 in DNA: TGTGCCATCAAGGCAGGGACGGCGACTAATGAAAAACTGTTTTTT.

The J gene is TRBJ1-1, the V gene TRBV7-3, with D perhaps matching TRBD1 (6 bases). Germline V gene lookup returns CDR1 SGHTA and CDR2 FQGTGA. This CDR3 has 14 residues. V was cut by 1 base and J by 10 bases, with 16 bases left in between. CDR3 amino acids: CASSLNPGAGGAFF. The DNA of the CDR3 is TGTGCCAGCAGCTTAAACCCAGGGGCGGGGGGAGCTTTCTTT.

The rearrangement links TRBV11-2 to TRBJ2-7; maybe TRBD1 (6 bases). Germline V gene lookup returns CDR1 SGHAT and CDR2 FQNNGV. This CDR3 comprises 15 residues. V was cut by 10 bases and J by 9 bases, with 28 bases left in between. The CDR3 protein is CANREGATGIEGQYF. In DNA form, the CDR3 reads TGTGCCAACAGGGAAGGGGCCACAGGGATAGAGGGGCAGTACTTC.

In the case of this clonotype: This may stem from a read error, because a much larger clone lies one nucleotide away. The chain joins TRBV4-2 to TRBJ2-1; possible D gene TRBD2, 7 bases. The germline V gene encodes CDR1 LGHNA and CDR2 YNFKEQ. The CDR3 loop spans 16 amino acids. CDR3: CASSQEEWRGGNEHFF. CDR3 nucleotides: TGTGCCAGCAGCCAAGAAGAGTGGAGGGGGGGCAATGAGCATTTCTTC.

CDR3 amino acids: CAWSVRRLGTEAFF. DNA for the CDR3: TGTGCCTGGAGTGTGAGGCGGCTGGGGACTGAAGCTTTCTTT. The chain has TRBV30 and TRBJ1-1; D ambiguous. There are 14 residues in the CDR3. V dropped 0 bases and J dropped 5 bases, with 13 bases sitting between them. CDR1 is GTSNPN and CDR2 is SVGIG in the germline V gene (reference sequence).

Points on this clonotype: The junction shows a germline mismatch at one end, possibly a read error. V usage is TRBV10-3 and J usage is TRBJ1-1, with TRBD1 as a possible D gene (5 bases). There are 15 residues in the CDR3. Germline CDR1 ENHRY, CDR2 SYGVKD. This chain's CDR3 is CVIRGTQDEGTGAFF. The CDR3 coding sequence is TGTGTCATCCGGGGGACCCAGGATGAGGGCACTGGAGCTTTCTTT.

In the case of this clonotype: Compared with germline, one end of the junction differs, possibly owing to a read error. This chain connects TRBV5-4 to TRBJ2-5, with TRBD1 as a possible D gene (7 bases). Looked up from germline, CDR1 is SGHNT and CDR2 is YYREEE (reference sequence). CDR3 size: 16 residues. The DNA for the CDR3 is TGTACCAGCAGCACCTCAGGGGGGTCCCCCCAAGAGACCCAGTACTTC. Residues: CTSSTSGGSPQETQYF.

A remark on this clonotype: The junction does not match germline at one end; this may be a read error. This rearrangement joins TRBV6-1 to TRBJ1-1, with D perhaps matching TRBD1 (6 bases). The CDR3 covers 14 residues. Per germline, CDR1 MNHNS and CDR2 SASEGT. The CDR3 spells CVSSLQGRGTEAFF. The CDR3 DNA sequence: TGTGTCAGCAGTTTACAGGGAAGGGGCACTGAAGCTTTCTTT.

This sequence joins TRBV11-1 and TRBJ2-5; 9 nucleotides agree with TRBD2. V was pared by 10 bases and J by 4 bases, with 13 bases of the junction left unmatched. From germline, CDR1 is SGHAT and CDR2 FQDESV (reference sequence). This CDR3 spans 15 amino acids. CDR3 loop: CAIMRASGIGETQYF. The CDR3 coding sequence is TGTGCCATCATGCGGGCTAGCGGGATAGGAGAGACCCAGTACTTC.